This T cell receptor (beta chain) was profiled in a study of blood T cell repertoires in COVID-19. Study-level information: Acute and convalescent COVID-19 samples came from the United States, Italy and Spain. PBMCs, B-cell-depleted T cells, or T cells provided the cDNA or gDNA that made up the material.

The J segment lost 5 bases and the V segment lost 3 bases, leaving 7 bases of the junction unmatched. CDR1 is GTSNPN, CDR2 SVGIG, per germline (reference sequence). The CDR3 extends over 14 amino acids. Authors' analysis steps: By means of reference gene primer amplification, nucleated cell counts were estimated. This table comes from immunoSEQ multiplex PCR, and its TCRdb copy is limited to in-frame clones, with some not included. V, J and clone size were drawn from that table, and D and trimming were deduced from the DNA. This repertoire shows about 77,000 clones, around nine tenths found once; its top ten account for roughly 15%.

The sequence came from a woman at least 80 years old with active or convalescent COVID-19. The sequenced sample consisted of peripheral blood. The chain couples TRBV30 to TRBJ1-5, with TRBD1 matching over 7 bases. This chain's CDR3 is CAWSLQGMDQPQHF. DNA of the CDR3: TGTGCCTGGAGCCTACAGGGGATGGATCAGCCCCAGCATTTT.